This TCR beta chain was captured in a study of human CD4 T cells and Enterobacteriaceae. Sequencing used immunoSEQ multiplex PCR; TCRdb keeps in-frame clones, though not all of them. The data show some 29,000 clones, with approximately 82% seen just once and roughly 1.8% held by the top ten. Memory CD4+ T cells were sorted as all CD4+ cells except CD45RA+CCR7+CD95- naive cells, over 95% pure. Before sorting, cells positive for CD8, CD14, CD16, CD56, CD19 or bright CD25 were removed. This CDR3 contains 13 residues. Germline-derived CDR1 and CDR2 are SGHRS and YFSETQ. V shed 0 bases and J shed 15 bases, with 13 bases lying between them.

The chain employs TRBV5-1 and TRBJ1-6; no firm D call. The sequence was collected from a human donor in good health. The sequencing sample was made of memory CD4+ T cells from blood. The CDR3 bases are TGCGCCAGCAGCTTGGCCGGGCAGAGACACCTCCACTTT. As protein: CASSLAGQRHLHF.